This is a list of T cell receptor beta chains from one sample in a study of tumor and adjacent non-tumor tissue in lung cancer. Each CDR3 protein is one row after TCRdb ran MiXCR on the multiplex PCR reads. The sample lists approximately 140,000 distinct CDR3 sequences, around 60% seen once, with 15% to 20% in the top ten. Sample: lung tumor tissue. The receptors come from a man aged 55 to 70 with small cell lung cancer. CDR3s include the opening cysteine and the closing phenylalanine or tryptophan. Clone size, where shown, is once, few, many, or a class for clones that have expanded.

v_gene,j_gene,abundance,CDR3aa
TRBV20-1,TRBJ1-5,NA,CSARSGGYNQPQLF
TRBV28,TRBJ2-7,NA,CASSLERRYEQYF
TRBV20-1,TRBJ2-2,NA,CSAGAGANTGKLFF
TRBV12-3/TRBV12-4,TRBJ1-5,NA,CASSLSGDGSNQPQHF
TRBV5-1,TRBJ2-7,many,CASSLARAAGDEQYF
TRBV10-2,TRBJ1-4,many,CASRGYNEKLFF
TRBV25-1,TRBJ2-5,NA,CASSEFVGTSHETQYF
TRBV11-3,TRBJ2-1,NA,CAGSLSGRTGYNEQIF
TRBV6-1,TRBJ2-1,few,CASSEIPGLAGNEQFF
TRBV6-1,TRBJ1-5,NA,CASRELDYSNQPQHF
TRBV12-3/TRBV12-4,TRBJ2-6,NA,CASSLWDPGANVLTF
TRBV29-1,TRBJ2-1,once,CIVDWGVLNEQFF
TRBV7-9,TRBJ2-3,few,CASSPPWTVTDTQYF
TRBV5-1,TRBJ1-2,many,CASSSGYGYTF
TRBV11-1,TRBJ2-1,many,CASSPRQDRVNEQFF
TRBV6-1,TRBJ2-3,NA,CASSESLAGVGTYTQYF
TRBV20-1,TRBJ2-3,few,CSTTQGPGTQYF
TRBV20-1,TRBJ1-1,NA,CSASGVKTDTESYF
TRBV6-5,TRBJ2-7,NA,CASCRVLVYEQYF
TRBV11-3,TRBJ2-3,few,CVSSFTGGATDTQYF
TRBV30,TRBJ2-1,few,CAWSGTSGRARYNEQFF
TRBV7-8,TRBJ1-4,NA,CDSSLQTNEKLFF
TRBV28,TRBJ1-4,NA,CASSAPGQTNEKLFF
TRBV5-4,TRBJ2-7,NA,CASSLVRDTVREQYF
TRBV11-3,TRBJ1-1,NA,CASSVTMSTEASF
TRBV4-1,TRBJ1-2,NA,CASSQDGGPYYGYTF
TRBV4-1,TRBJ1-3,NA,CASSPSGQGGSGNTIYF
TRBV10-1,TRBJ1-1,NA,CASSELGRGRVAEAFF
TRBV2,TRBJ1-5,many,CASRYREGNQPQHF
TRBV29-1,TRBJ2-2,NA,CSARGHGGGFGGELFF
TRBV12-3/TRBV12-4,TRBJ2-3,few,CANKGADTQYF
TRBV5-1,TRBJ2-5,NA,CASSLRTQETQYF
TRBV6-5,TRBJ2-2,many,CASSYSAGVPTTGELFF
TRBV29-1,TRBJ2-7,many,CSTRQGAGYEQYF
TRBV20-1,TRBJ2-3,once,CSAPLDFSRDTQYF
TRBV12-3/TRBV12-4,TRBJ2-4,once,CASSRTSGFKDIQYF
TRBV5-1,TRBJ2-3,few,CASGLQGTDTQYF
TRBV11-3,NA,NA,CASSSGLAGGPYKEQYF
TRBV5-1,TRBJ1-1,few,CASMHSLGQNTEAFF
TRBV11-2,TRBJ2-1,NA,CVSARGECGNEQFF
TRBV6-1,TRBJ1-5,NA,CATDFGGSNRPQHF
TRBV28,TRBJ2-5,many,CASSSLTSGSETQYF
TRBV12-3/TRBV12-4,TRBJ1-2,NA,CVSSLVQGLIGYTF
TRBV11-2,TRBJ1-1,NA,CANSSFRLAFF
TRBV20-1,TRBJ2-7,NA,CSASHPSGVRRGEQCF
TRBV24-1,TRBJ1-5,NA,CALSGVRGNQPQHF
TRBV12-5,TRBJ2-2,NA,CASVRVTWELFF
TRBV12-3/TRBV12-4,TRBJ2-1,many,CASSWSQSSYNEQFF
TRBV6-1,TRBJ1-2,many,CASSEAHGSFTF
TRBV12-3/TRBV12-4,TRBJ2-5,NA,CASSLLGLGGEAQYF
TRBV4-1,TRBJ2-7,many,CASSFDRLYEQYF
TRBV11-1,TRBJ1-2,NA,CARSPGAYSGNDYGYTF
TRBV28,TRBJ2-7,NA,CASSLWDPYEQYF
TRBV11-2,TRBJ2-1,NA,CASSFLAGGPTEQFF
TRBV20-1,TRBJ1-2,few,CSALFNSKVDYGYTF